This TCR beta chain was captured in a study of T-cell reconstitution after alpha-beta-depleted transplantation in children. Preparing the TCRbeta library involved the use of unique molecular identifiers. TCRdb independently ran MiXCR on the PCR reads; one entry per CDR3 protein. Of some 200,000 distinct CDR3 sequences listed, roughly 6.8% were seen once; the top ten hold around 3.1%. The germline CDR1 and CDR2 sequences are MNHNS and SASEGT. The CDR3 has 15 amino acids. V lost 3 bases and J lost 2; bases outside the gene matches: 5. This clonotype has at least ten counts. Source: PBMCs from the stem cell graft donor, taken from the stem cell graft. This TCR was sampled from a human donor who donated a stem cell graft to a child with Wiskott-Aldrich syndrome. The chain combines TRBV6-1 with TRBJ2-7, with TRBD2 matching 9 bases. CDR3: CASSDLLAGTYEQYF. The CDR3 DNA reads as TGTGCCAGCAGTGACCTTCTAGCGGGGACCTACGAGCAGTACTTC.